The entry below describes one T cell receptor beta chain. Its cognate antigen is unknown. This specimen comes from a study of shared clonotypes between healthy human individuals. General study points: Non-shared clonotypes had lower generation probabilities than those shared by all four donors.

TCRdb keeps only in-frame clones here, not all; method: immunoSEQ multiplex PCR. The top ten hold about 0.45% of the sample, which has about 1.5 million clones, approximately 98% seen once. This CDR3 spans 15 amino acids. The V end lost 6 bases, the J end lost 1 base, and 12 bases lay between the germline ends. Looked up from germline, CDR1 is KGHSH and CDR2 is LQKENI. The chain combines TRBV18 with TRBJ2-2; D gene ambiguous. The specimen was naive CD4+ T cells sorted from blood. Stated subset: CD45RA+ positively selected. This sequence was found in a man in his thirties or forties in good health. The CDR3 region is CASSLTYKNTGELFF. The CDR3, as DNA: TGTGCCAGCTCCCTTACTTACAAGAACACCGGGGAGCTGTTTTTT. The full variable domain, its missing parts supplied by reference TRBV18 and TRBJ2-2, is NAGVMQNPRHLVRRRGQEARLRCSPMKGHSHVYWYRQLPEEGLKFMVYLQKENIIDESGMPKERFSAEFPKEGPSILRIQQVVRGDSAAYFCASSLTYKNTGELFFGEGSRLTVL.